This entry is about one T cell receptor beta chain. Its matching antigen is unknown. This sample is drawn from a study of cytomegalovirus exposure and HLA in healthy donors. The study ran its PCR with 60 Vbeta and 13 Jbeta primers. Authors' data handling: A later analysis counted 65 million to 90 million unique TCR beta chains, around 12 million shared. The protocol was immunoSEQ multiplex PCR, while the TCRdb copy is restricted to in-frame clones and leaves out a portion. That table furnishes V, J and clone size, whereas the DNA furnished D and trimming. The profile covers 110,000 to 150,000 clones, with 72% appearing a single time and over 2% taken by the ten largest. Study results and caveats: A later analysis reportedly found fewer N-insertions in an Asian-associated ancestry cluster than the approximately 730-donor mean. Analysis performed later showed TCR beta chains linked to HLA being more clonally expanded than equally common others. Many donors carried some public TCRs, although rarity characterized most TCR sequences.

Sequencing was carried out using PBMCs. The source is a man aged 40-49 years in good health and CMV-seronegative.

CDR3 coding DNA: TGTGCCAGCAGTCTCCCCCGGCGGGGGGGCTCGGATACGCAGTATTTT. Residues: CASSLPRRGGSDTQYF. The gene calls are TRBV6-6 and TRBJ2-3, with 9 bases fitting TRBD2. The V and J ends lost 5 bases and 6 bases, in that order; junction bases with no gene match: 12. Germline V lookup: CDR1 MNHNY, CDR2 SVGAGI (reference sequence). The CDR3 is 16 amino acids.